Sequencing of this T cell receptor beta chain was carried out in a study of cytomegalovirus exposure and HLA in healthy donors. J lost 3 bases, V lost 0 bases, and 8 bases had no gene match. CDR3 size: 17 residues. The germline V gene has CDR1 LGHNA and CDR2 YSLEER. Both 60 Vbeta primers and 13 Jbeta primers went into the PCR. Method: immunoSEQ multiplex PCR; TCRdb's copy keeps in-frame clones and lacks some. The table lists over 100,000 clones, 81% of them singletons. This receptor was obtained from a woman aged 30 to 39 in good health and CMV-seronegative. The chain recombines TRBV4-3 with TRBJ2-1; 7 bases are shared with TRBD2. Input material: PBMCs. CDR3 nucleotides: TGCGCCAGCAGCCAAGAAGAGGGAGGGCCTTTCTACAATGAGCAGTTCTTC. Its protein product is CASSQEEGGPFYNEQFF.